Below, 6 T cell receptor beta chains from the same sample are listed, as sequenced in a study of cytomegalovirus exposure and HLA in healthy donors. The PCR was carried out with 60 Vbeta primers and 13 Jbeta primers. Clones were read by immunoSEQ multiplex PCR, and TCRdb kept only the in-frame ones, dropping some. This sample has fewer than 150,000 clones, with 74% found just once. Specimen: PBMCs. The receptors were gathered from a woman aged 50 to 60 in good health and CMV-seropositive.

The V call is TRBV5-4, the J call TRBJ2-2; D may be TRBD1 (6 bases). The CDR3 contains 16 residues. V was clipped by 3 bases and J by 0 bases, with 12 bases between them. Germline V gene lookup returns CDR1 SGHNT and CDR2 YYREEE (reference sequence). DNA of the CDR3: TGTGCCAGCAGCTATTTGGGGGCAGCGAACACCGGGGAGCTGTTTTTT. Translation gives CASSYLGAANTGELFF.

This chain links TRBV6-1 with TRBJ2-3; 8 positions agree with TRBD2. Germline-derived CDR1 and CDR2 are MNHNS and SASEGT. Losses at the gene ends were 9 bases for V and 4 bases for J; bases not matched to a gene: 6. There are 13 residues in the CDR3. This chain's CDR3 is CASQSGGADTQYF. In nucleotides, the CDR3 is TGTGCCAGTCAGAGCGGGGGCGCAGATACGCAGTATTTT.

This clone was found once. The V and J genes are TRBV9 and TRBJ2-2; TRBD1 agrees at 7 bases. Germline V gives CDR1 SGDLS, CDR2 YYNGEE. Trimming removed 6 bases from V and 4 bases from J; junction bases left unmatched: 6. The CDR3 totals 14 residues. CDR3 protein: CASTDRRFTGELFF. The CDR3 nucleotides are TGTGCCAGCACGGACAGGCGGTTCACCGGGGAGCTGTTTTTT. Drawing the rest from reference TRBV9 and TRBJ2-2, the complete variable domain is DSGVTQTPKHLITATGQRVTLRCSPRSGDLSVYWYQQSLDQGLQFLIQYYNGEERAKGNILERFSAQQFPDLHSELNLSSLELGDSALYFCASTDRRFTGELFFGEGSRLTVL.

The rearrangement joins TRBV19 to TRBJ1-2, with D unresolved. Germline V gives CDR1 LNHDA, CDR2 SQIVND (reference sequence). Between the trimmed V and J ends, which lost 3 bases and 2 bases, there was a span of 16 bases. The CDR3 is 16 amino acids. CDR3 amino acids: CASSISGDIENYGYTF. Written as DNA, the CDR3 is TGTGCCAGTAGTATCAGTGGAGATATAGAAAACTATGGCTACACCTTC.

The gene calls are TRBV6-1 and TRBJ2-7; TRBD2 aligns across 11 bases. Trimming took 4 bases from V and 1 from J; bases not matched to a gene: 6. The V gene's germline CDR1 is MNHNS and CDR2 SASEGT. The CDR3 has 16 residues. For the CDR3, the DNA is TGTGCCAGCAGTGCTGGACTAGCGGGTGCATCCTACGAGCAGTACTTC. Amino acids: CASSAGLAGASYEQYF.

This chain joins TRBV5-1 and TRBJ2-3; 9 bases are a match to TRBD1. The CDR3 consists of 15 residues. The V segment lost 4 bases and the J segment 4 bases; nucleotides outside the gene matches: 7. Germline V gene lookup returns CDR1 SGHRS and CDR2 YFSETQ. CDR3 DNA: TGCGCCAGCAGCGGACAGGGGAAGAAGGCAGATACGCAGTATTTT. It is translated as CASSGQGKKADTQYF.